The clone carrying this TCR beta chain was observed a handful of times. V was pared by 5 bases and J by 7 bases, with 6 bases of the junction left unmatched. The CDR3 runs 15 residues. Germline CDR1 reads LNHNV; CDR2 reads YYDKDF (reference sequence). This record belongs to a study of cytomegalovirus exposure and HLA in healthy donors. PCR primers comprised 60 Vbeta and 13 Jbeta primers. Produced via immunoSEQ multiplex PCR; TCRdb's table is partial and in-frame only. The sample records around 120,000 clones, over 65% being singletons. The receptor comes from a man between 18 and 29 years old in good health and CMV-seronegative. The chain carries TRBV15 and TRBJ2-1, with TRBD1 matching over 12 bases. Material: PBMCs. The CDR3 nucleotides read TGTGCCACCAGCCCGGGACAGGGGGCAGGTAATGAGCAGTTCTTC. Residues: CATSPGQGAGNEQFF.